Following are 32 T cell receptor beta chains from one sample sequenced in a study of blood T cell repertoires in COVID-19. Some clones are missing from TCRdb's copy, which holds only in-frame ones; the method was immunoSEQ multiplex PCR. The sample holds about 97,000 clones, 88% seen once. Specimen: peripheral blood. All receptors come from a man in his forties or fifties with COVID-19, enrolled during active disease.

The chain recombines TRBV25-1 with TRBJ1-2, with a tentative D call TRBD1 (5 bases). The CDR3 runs to 14 residues. Germline values: CDR1 MGHDK, CDR2 SYGVNS. The V end was cut by 0 bases, the J end by 6 bases, with 11 bases between. For the CDR3, the DNA is TGTGCCAGCAGTGAATATTGGGGCAAGAATGGCTACACCTTC. Residues: CASSEYWGKNGYTF.

The V gene is TRBV19, the J gene TRBJ2-2; 7 nucleotides agree with TRBD2. The CDR3 is 15 residues long. The V gene end was trimmed by 3 bases and the J gene end by 4 bases; junction bases not matched to a gene: 5. From germline, CDR1 is LNHDA and CDR2 SQIVND (reference sequence). CDR3 sequence reads: CASSMLGGTTGELFF. CDR3 bases: TGTGCCAGTAGTATGCTCGGGGGGACCACCGGGGAGCTGTTTTTT.

The chain has TRBV5-1 and TRBJ1-4; D is possibly TRBD1 (5 bases). Germline values: CDR1 SGHRS, CDR2 YFSETQ. The CDR3 extends over 13 amino acids. The V gene lost 2 bases and the J gene lost 7 bases, with 9 bases spanning the gap. CDR3 bases: TGCGCCAGCAGCTTCGGGCAGGGTGAAAAACTGTTTTTT. Translation: CASSFGQGEKLFF.

The rearrangement uses TRBV5-4 and TRBJ2-3, with TRBD1 identical over 8 bases. Germline V gives CDR1 SGHNT, CDR2 YYREEE (reference sequence). Trimming took 0 bases from V and 1 from J; bases not matched to a gene: 4. This CDR3 contains 16 residues. CDR3 loop: CASSLAGGQGTDTQYF. DNA for the CDR3: TGTGCCAGCAGCTTGGCCGGGGGACAGGGCACAGATACGCAGTATTTT.

V gene TRBV5-6 combines with J gene TRBJ2-2, with TRBD1 matching 8 bases. Trimming removed 0 bases from V and 4 bases from J; junction bases left unmatched: 2. Germline lookup yields CDR1 SGHDT and CDR2 YYEEEE. This CDR3 contains 15 residues. The DNA for the CDR3 is TGTGCCAGCAGCTTGGGGACAGGGCTCACCGGGGAGCTGTTTTTT. This gives the protein CASSLGTGLTGELFF.

The genes are TRBV29-1 and TRBJ2-7; maybe TRBD1 (6 bases). The CDR3 runs 14 residues. Germline CDR1 reads SQVTM; CDR2 reads ANQGSEA. The V and J ends lost 6 bases and 6 bases respectively, with 21 bases between them. The CDR3 here is CSVSTGTHLGEQYF. The CDR3 DNA sequence: TGCAGCGTGAGCACTGGGACACACCTGGGCGAGCAGTACTTC.

The chain recombines TRBV4-1 with TRBJ2-7; maybe TRBD1 (5 bases). Germline CDR1 reads MGHRA; CDR2 reads YSYEKL. Trimming removed 0 bases at V and 0 bases at J, with 9 bases between. The CDR3 is 15 amino acids. The CDR3 loop is CASSQEGHSSYEQYF. DNA for the CDR3: TGCGCCAGCAGCCAAGAAGGACACTCCTCCTACGAGCAGTACTTC.

The gene calls are TRBV4-2 and TRBJ1-2, with 7 bases lining up with TRBD1. With 0 bases clipped from V and 4 bases from J, the junction kept 8 bases outside the gene matches. Germline V gene data show CDR1 as LGHNA and CDR2 as YNFKEQ. The CDR3 totals 16 residues. CDR3 sequence reads: CASSQEGDRRVYGYTF. CDR3 DNA: TGTGCCAGCAGCCAAGAAGGGGACAGACGAGTCTATGGCTACACCTTC.

The V and J genes are TRBV6-1 and TRBJ1-5; D not certain. Trimming shortened V by 1 base and J by 5 bases, and 6 bases separated the two germline ends. This CDR3 is built from 13 residues. Per germline, CDR1 MNHNS and CDR2 SASEGT. Here the CDR3 reads CASSEDRYQPQHF. CDR3 bases: TGTGCCAGCAGTGAAGACAGATATCAGCCCCAGCATTTT.

In DNA, the CDR3 is TGTGCCACCAGCAGAGATCTGAGGAATACGCAGTATTTT. Translation: CATSRDLRNTQYF. The chain links TRBV15 to TRBJ2-3; no clear D gene. Trimming shortened V by 0 bases and J by 7 bases, and 8 bases separated the two germline ends. Germline lookup yields CDR1 LNHNV and CDR2 YYDKDF (reference sequence). CDR3 length: 13 residues.

The DNA of the CDR3 is TGTGCCAGCAGTTACTCCGGCAGGGTAGGCGGCTACACCTTC. It specifies CASSYSGRVGGYTF. This chain joins TRBV6-2 or TRBV6-3 and TRBJ1-2; D perhaps matches TRBD1 (5 bases). This CDR3 comprises 14 residues. The ends were cut back, 0 bases at V and 8 bases at J, with 13 bases in the middle. Germline V gene sequence: CDR1 MNHEY, CDR2 SVGEGT.

The chain combines TRBV4-1 with TRBJ2-2, with 7 bases fitting TRBD1. V trimming: 4 bases; J trimming: 3 bases; junction bases outside the gene matches: 5. Per the germline V gene, CDR1 is MGHRA and CDR2 is YSYEKL. The CDR3 contains 15 residues. The CDR3, as DNA: TGCGCCAGCAGCCCACCGGGACAGTACACCGGGGAGCTGTTTTTT. Residues: CASSPPGQYTGELFF.

This clone was seen only a few times. The chain joins TRBV12-3 or TRBV12-4 to TRBJ1-1, with a possible D match to TRBD1 (5 bases). V shed 3 bases and J shed 10 bases, with 12 bases lying between them. The CDR3 is 12 amino acids. The CDR3 is CASSFGGLGAFF. CDR3 bases: TGTGCCAGCAGTTTTGGGGGACTAGGAGCTTTCTTT.

This clone was detected a few times. V is TRBV2 and J is TRBJ1-1; 8 bases map to TRBD1. The CDR3 covers 13 residues. Germline loops: CDR1 SNHLY, CDR2 FYNNEI. V was clipped by 6 bases and J by 8 bases; unmatched bases: 8. CDR3 bases: TGTGCCAGCAGAAAAGGACAGGGCCAAGAAGCTTTCTTT. Its protein product is CASRKGQGQEAFF.

This clone occurred once. This CDR3 is CASSRDRGDEQYF. CDR3 nucleotide sequence: TGTGCCAGCAGTCGGGACAGGGGTGACGAGCAGTACTTC. This chain connects TRBV27 to TRBJ2-7, with 10 nucleotides matching TRBD1. The V and J ends lost 5 bases and 5 bases, in that order; junction bases with no gene match: 3. The CDR3 is made up of 13 amino acids. The germline gives CDR1 MNHEY, CDR2 SMNVEV (reference sequence).

The chain employs TRBV3-1 (or the pseudogene TRBV3-2) and TRBJ1-5; 10 bases map to TRBD1. In germline, CDR1 is LGHDT, CDR2 YNNKEL (reference sequence). Trimming removed 4 bases from V and 5 bases from J; junction bases left unmatched: 14. The CDR3 is 18 amino acids. Here the CDR3 DNA reads TGTGCCAGCAGCCTACTTCCCGGGACAGGGGCTGCGGATCAGCCCCAGCATTTT. Its translation: CASSLLPGTGAADQPQHF.

The chain recombines TRBV20-1 with TRBJ1-1; D not resolved. V lost 3 bases to trimming and J lost 7 bases, with 9 bases between them. The CDR3 runs 11 residues. The germline V gene has CDR1 DFQATT and CDR2 SNEGSKA (reference sequence). The CDR3 nucleotides are TGCAGTGCTAGTAGCGGCTTTGAAGCTTTCTTT. Translating it yields CSASSGFEAFF.

This clone appeared a single time. The V and J genes are TRBV19 and TRBJ2-3; the match to TRBD2 covers 7 bases. Germline V gene lookup returns CDR1 LNHDA and CDR2 SQIVND (reference sequence). The CDR3 has 17 residues. Trimming took 5 bases from V and 4 from J; bases not matched to a gene: 15. The CDR3 DNA sequence: TGTGCCAGTAGTGCCACCGGGACTATACTGGGAGCAGATACGCAGTATTTT. Translation gives CASSATGTILGADTQYF.

This clone showed up just once. The V and J genes are TRBV10-1 and TRBJ2-3, with a possible D match to TRBD2 (5 bases). CDR3 size: 14 residues. Trimming removed 3 bases at V and 2 bases at J, with 9 bases between. Germline loops: CDR1 WNHNN, CDR2 SYGVQD (reference sequence). The CDR3 bases are TGCGCCAGCAGTGATATGGAGGTCACAGATACGCAGTATTTT. Its translation is CASSDMEVTDTQYF.

The chain uses TRBV10-2 and TRBJ1-6, with D possibly TRBD1 on 5 matching bases. Trimming removed 4 bases at V and 0 bases at J, with 10 bases between. Germline values: CDR1 WSHSY, CDR2 SAAADI. This CDR3 is 16 amino acids long. The CDR3 region has the DNA TGCGCCAGCAGTGTACAGGCAAGCTCCTATAATTCACCCCTCCACTTT. This gives the protein CASSVQASSYNSPLHF.

This clone was detected only once. V gene TRBV5-1 combines with J gene TRBJ1-6, with 9 positions matching TRBD1. The CDR3 runs to 15 residues. CDR1 is SGHRS, CDR2 YFSETQ, per germline. With V trimmed by 4 bases and J by 5 bases, 4 bases remained unmatched. The CDR3 region is CASSPGTGNNSPLHF. The CDR3 DNA follows: TGCGCCAGCAGCCCCGGGACAGGGAATAATTCACCCCTCCACTTT.

CDR3 sequence: CASSDQRGGFNIQYF. DNA of the CDR3: TGCGCCAGCAGCGACCAGCGGGGGGGATTTAACATTCAGTACTTC. The V gene is TRBV5-1, the J gene TRBJ2-4, with TRBD2 identical over 10 bases. From germline, CDR1 is SGHRS and CDR2 YFSETQ. Germline trimming cut 4 bases from V and 7 bases from J; bases unmatched to any gene: 8. The length of the CDR3 is 15 residues.

This clone turned up a few times. The chain carries TRBV7-9 and TRBJ1-4; 7 nucleotides agree with TRBD1. The CDR3 has 16 residues. Germline V gene lookup returns CDR1 SEHNR and CDR2 FQNEAQ (reference sequence). The trim removed 8 bases at V and 6 bases at J, leaving 15 bases unmatched. The CDR3 region has the DNA TGTGCCAGCGCACCGTCGCCGGGACAGAGAGATGAAAAACTGTTTTTT. It yields the protein CASAPSPGQRDEKLFF.

The genes are TRBV30 and TRBJ2-7, with a tentative D call TRBD2 (6 bases). This CDR3 comprises 15 residues. Between the trimmed V and J ends, which lost 3 bases and 0 bases, there was a span of 15 bases. Germline CDR1 reads GTSNPN; CDR2 reads SVGIG (reference sequence). CDR3 region: CAWSPGTSRSYEQYF. CDR3 DNA: TGTGCCTGGAGCCCCGGGACTTCCCGCTCCTACGAGCAGTACTTC.

The genes are TRBV7-9 and TRBJ2-2; TRBD2 matches 11 bases. J was trimmed by 4 bases and V by 5 bases; bases with no gene match: 9. The CDR3 runs to 17 residues. The germline V gene encodes CDR1 SEHNR and CDR2 FQNEAQ (reference sequence). CDR3 region: CASSPLLAGGLTGELFF. CDR3 DNA: TGTGCCAGCAGCCCCCTCCTAGCGGGGGGACTCACCGGGGAGCTGTTTTTT.

The genes are TRBV15 and TRBJ2-3; perhaps TRBD2 as D (6 bases). CDR3 length: 14 residues. V was shortened by 0 bases and J by 5 bases, with 9 bases between the two germline ends. In germline, CDR1 is LNHNV, CDR2 YYDKDF (reference sequence). CDR3 region: CATSRDPSEDTQYF. Written as DNA, the CDR3 is TGTGCCACCAGCAGAGATCCTAGCGAAGATACGCAGTATTTT.

This chain uses TRBV18 with TRBJ1-1; D is possibly TRBD1 (6 bases). The CDR3 has 14 amino acids. Trimming pared 6 bases from V and 5 bases from J, leaving 16 bases between. Germline loops: CDR1 KGHSH, CDR2 LQKENI. The CDR3 bases are TGTGCCAGCTCGGAACAGGGTTTTGAGACTGAAGCTTTCTTT. Encoded protein: CASSEQGFETEAFF.

This clone showed up just once. The gene calls are TRBV5-4 and TRBJ2-1; D remains ambiguous. The CDR3 sequence is 15 residues long. Looked up from germline, CDR1 is SGHNT and CDR2 is YYREEE (reference sequence). Trimming shortened V by 4 bases and J by 0 bases, and 11 bases separated the two germline ends. The CDR3 spells CASSLEKSSYNEQFF. CDR3 in DNA: TGTGCCAGCAGCCTGGAAAAGAGCTCCTACAATGAGCAGTTCTTC.

The chain combines TRBV7-9 with TRBJ1-6, with TRBD1 identical over 7 bases. Trimming took 2 bases from V and 7 from J; bases not matched to a gene: 14. The CDR3 length is 18 residues. CDR1 and CDR2 (germline): SEHNR, FQNEAQ (reference sequence). CDR3: CASSLPSKATGRNSPLHF. In DNA, the CDR3 is TGTGCCAGCAGCTTACCATCTAAGGCGACAGGGAGAAATTCACCCCTCCACTTT. Full variable domain (missing parts from reference TRBV7-9 and TRBJ1-6): DTGVSQNPRHKITKRGQNVTFRCDPISEHNRLYWYRQTLGQGPEFLTYFQNEAQLEKSRLLSDRFSAERPKGSFSTLEIQRTEQGDSAMYLCASSLPSKATGRNSPLHFGNGTRLTVT.

The chain joins TRBV28 to TRBJ1-2; D is unclear. The germline gives CDR1 MDHEN, CDR2 SYDVKM. The CDR3 totals 14 residues. V dropped 2 bases and J dropped 4 bases, with 11 bases sitting between them. CDR3 sequence: CASSLGQVGYGYTF. The CDR3 DNA reads TGTGCCAGCAGTTTAGGCCAGGTCGGCTATGGCTACACCTTC.

The chain uses TRBV5-6 and TRBJ2-7, with TRBD2 matching 8 bases. The ends lost 7 bases at V and 5 bases at J; junction bases unmatched: 14. From germline, CDR1 is SGHDT and CDR2 YYEEEE. The CDR3 is 15 residues long. The CDR3 coding sequence is TGTGCCAGCGGCCCCCCCGGGACTAGGGGTGACGAGCAGTACTTC. Its translation is CASGPPGTRGDEQYF.

A few counts support this clone. This chain links TRBV18 with TRBJ1-2, with 8 bases aligning to TRBD1. Germline V gives CDR1 KGHSH, CDR2 LQKENI. There are 15 residues in the CDR3. The junction had 7 bases not matched to a gene; V was cut back by 3 bases and J by 4 bases. The CDR3 DNA reads TGTGCCAGCTCACCGGGACAGGTATTTGGCTATGGCTACACCTTC. It is translated as CASSPGQVFGYGYTF.